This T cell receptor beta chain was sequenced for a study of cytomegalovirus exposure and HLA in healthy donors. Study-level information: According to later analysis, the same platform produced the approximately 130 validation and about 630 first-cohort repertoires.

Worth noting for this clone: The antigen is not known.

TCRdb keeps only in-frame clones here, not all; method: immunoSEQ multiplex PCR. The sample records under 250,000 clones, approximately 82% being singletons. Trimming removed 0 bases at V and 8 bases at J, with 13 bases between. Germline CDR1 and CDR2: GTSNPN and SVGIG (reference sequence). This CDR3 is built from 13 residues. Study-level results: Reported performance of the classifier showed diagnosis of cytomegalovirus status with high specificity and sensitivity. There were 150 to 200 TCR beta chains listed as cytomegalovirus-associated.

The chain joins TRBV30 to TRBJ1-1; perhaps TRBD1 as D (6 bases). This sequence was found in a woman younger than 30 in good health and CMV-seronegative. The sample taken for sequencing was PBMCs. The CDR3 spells CAWSVTGSREAFF. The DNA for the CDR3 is TGTGCCTGGAGTGTAACAGGGTCGAGAGAAGCTTTCTTT.